Each of the 25 T cell receptor beta chains below was sequenced from the same sample in a study of cytomegalovirus exposure and HLA in healthy donors. Researchers ran the PCR with 60 Vbeta and 13 Jbeta primers. The protocol was immunoSEQ multiplex PCR, while the TCRdb copy is restricted to in-frame clones and leaves out a portion. The sample lists roughly 130,000 clones, around 81% occurring once. The sample comprised PBMCs. These receptors all stem from a woman aged 50 to 60 in good health and CMV-seronegative.

CDR3 amino acids: CASSVVHGYEQYF. In nucleotides, the CDR3 is TGTGCCAGCAGCGTAGTGCACGGCTACGAGCAGTACTTC. This chain uses TRBV9 with TRBJ2-7; D remains unclear. Trimming cost V 0 bases and J 3 bases, with 7 bases left between them. Germline CDR1 SGDLS, CDR2 YYNGEE. The CDR3 covers 13 residues.

This clone has only one observation. The J gene is TRBJ2-1, the V gene TRBV5-6; maybe TRBD2 (6 bases). The V gene lost 6 bases and the J gene lost 1 base, with 14 bases spanning the gap. Germline V gene lookup returns CDR1 SGHDT and CDR2 YYEEEE. The length of the CDR3 is 15 residues. The CDR3 DNA reads as TGTGCCAGCACCACGTGGGGGGAGTCCTACAATGAGCAGTTCTTC. Translation gives CASTTWGESYNEQFF.

The chain links TRBV6-6 to TRBJ2-7; tentative D call: TRBD2 (5 bases). Germline assignment: CDR1 MNHNY and CDR2 SVGAGI (reference sequence). CDR3 length equals 14 residues. V was shortened by 0 bases and J by 3 bases, with 9 bases between the two germline ends. The CDR3 region is CASSYSPSNYEQYV. The CDR3 DNA reads as TGTGCCAGCAGTTACTCGCCTAGCAACTACGAGCAGTACGTC.

This clone appeared a single time. This chain joins TRBV4-2 and TRBJ1-2, with 7 bases that match TRBD1. The germline CDR1 and CDR2 sequences are LGHNA and YNFKEQ. This CDR3 region has 15 residues. V trimming: 1 base; J trimming: 0 bases; junction bases outside the gene matches: 2. CDR3 DNA sequence: TGTGCCAGCAGCCAAGGGGACAGACCTAACTATGGCTACACCTTC. Translation: CASSQGDRPNYGYTF.

J is TRBJ2-5 and V is TRBV2; tentative D call: TRBD2 (7 bases). This CDR3 spans 14 amino acids. V was trimmed by 3 bases and J by 5 bases, leaving 13 bases between them. Germline V gene data show CDR1 as SNHLY and CDR2 as FYNNEI. The DNA of the CDR3 is TGTGCCAGCAGTGACTTCGGGGGGCACGAGACCCAGTACTTC. It is translated as CASSDFGGHETQYF.

The rearrangement uses TRBV12-5 and TRBJ2-5; TRBD2 aligns across 13 bases. The V gene end was trimmed by 8 bases and the J gene end by 4 bases; junction bases not matched to a gene: 4. Germline V lookup: CDR1 LGHNT, CDR2 FRNRAP. The CDR3 is made up of 14 amino acids. The CDR3 loop is CASQLAGGGETQYF. DNA of the CDR3: TGTGCTAGTCAACTAGCGGGGGGGGGAGAGACCCAGTACTTC.

The genes are TRBV4-2 and TRBJ2-3; 10 bases are shared with TRBD2. This CDR3 has 18 amino acids. CDR1 and CDR2 from the germline V gene are LGHNA and YNFKEQ. Trimming at V came to 2 bases and at J to 2 bases, leaving 10 bases not matched to a gene. CDR3 loop: CASSQKLAGVSVTDTQYF. The CDR3 DNA sequence: TGTGCCAGCAGCCAAAAGCTAGCGGGAGTATCGGTCACAGATACGCAGTATTTT.

The chain has TRBV10-3 and TRBJ2-5, with D perhaps TRBD1 (6 bases). The CDR3 runs 11 residues. Germline V gene sequence: CDR1 ENHRY, CDR2 SYGVKD. Trimming cost V 7 bases and J 4 bases, with 7 bases left between them. In nucleotides, the CDR3 is TGTGCCATCAAAGGGGGAGAGACCCAGTACTTC. It translates to CAIKGGETQYF.

The rearrangement links TRBV29-1 to TRBJ2-7, with 9 positions matching TRBD1. Germline values: CDR1 SQVTM, CDR2 ANQGSEA. This CDR3 region has 15 residues. Trimming took 5 bases from V and 2 from J; bases not matched to a gene: 10. The DNA of the CDR3 is TGCAGCGTTTCTCACGGACAGGGGAGCCCCTACGAGCAGTACTTC. Protein: CSVSHGQGSPYEQYF.

The rearrangement joins TRBV6-5 to TRBJ1-3; possible D gene TRBD1, 6 bases. Germline V gene data show CDR1 as MNHEY and CDR2 as SVGAGI. The V and J ends lost 2 bases and 4 bases respectively, with 12 bases between them. CDR3 length: 15 amino acids. The CDR3 sequence is CASSYRGQRGNTIYF. In DNA form, the CDR3 reads TGTGCCAGCAGTTACCGCGGACAGCGCGGAAACACCATATATTTT.

This clone was recorded a few times. The rearrangement joins TRBV7-8 to TRBJ1-5, with D uncertain. This CDR3 contains 15 residues. Trimming left V 1 base short and J 0 bases short, with 7 bases between. Germline V gene sequence: CDR1 SGHVS, CDR2 FQNEAQ. CDR3 amino acids: CASSLERFSNQPQHF. The CDR3 DNA reads TGTGCCAGCAGCTTAGAACGGTTTAGCAATCAGCCCCAGCATTTT.

J is TRBJ1-1 and V is TRBV28; tentative D call: TRBD1 (6 bases). CDR3 length: 14 residues. V was trimmed by 3 bases and J by 1 base, leaving 9 bases between them. Germline-derived CDR1 and CDR2 are MDHEN and SYDVKM. CDR3 residues: CASSLGARNTEAFF. The CDR3 coding sequence is TGTGCCAGCAGTTTGGGGGCCAGGAACACTGAAGCTTTCTTT.

The CDR3 nucleotides are TGTGCCAGCAGCGTAGATGGGGAGGGCACAGATACGCAGTATTTT. Translating gives CASSVDGEGTDTQYF. V gene TRBV9 combines with J gene TRBJ2-3; the D gene is possibly TRBD2 (6 bases). Looked up from germline, CDR1 is SGDLS and CDR2 is YYNGEE. Trimming pared 0 bases from V and 1 base from J, leaving 9 bases between. CDR3 size: 15 residues.

In this sample, this clone turned up a few times. The rearrangement joins TRBV6-6 to TRBJ1-1, with TRBD1 matching 7 bases. The junction had 12 bases not matched to a gene; V was cut back by 6 bases and J by 2 bases. The CDR3 has 16 amino acids. In germline, CDR1 is MNHNY, CDR2 SVGAGI (reference sequence). The CDR3 reads CASSQQRDSRNTEAFF. In DNA, the CDR3 is TGTGCCAGCAGCCAGCAGAGGGACAGCAGAAACACTGAAGCTTTCTTT.

Here the CDR3 DNA reads TGTGCCAGCAGTCCAACTAGCGGGAGGGCCATTTCCTACAATGAGCAGTTCTTC. Translating it yields CASSPTSGRAISYNEQFF. The rearrangement uses TRBV28 and TRBJ2-1; 13 bases match TRBD2. Germline CDR1 and CDR2: MDHEN and SYDVKM. CDR3 size: 18 residues. V shed 5 bases, J shed 1 base, and the junction held 8 bases outside the gene matches.

The chain links TRBV9 to TRBJ1-2; no clear D gene. V lost 0 bases and J 4 bases, leaving 10 bases between the germline ends. This CDR3 comprises 14 residues. Germline values: CDR1 SGDLS, CDR2 YYNGEE. The CDR3 coding sequence is TGTGCCAGCAGCGTAGGTCAGGTGGGCTATGGCTACACCTTC. Protein: CASSVGQVGYGYTF.

The chain recombines TRBV27 with TRBJ1-2; D perhaps matches TRBD1 (5 bases). Germline V CDR1 and CDR2: MNHEY, SMNVEV (reference sequence). V was clipped by 6 bases and J by 2 bases, with 10 bases between them. The CDR3 is 13 residues long. CDR3 DNA sequence: TGTGCCAGCAGCCTGACAGAGAACTATGGCTACACCTTC. The encoded protein is CASSLTENYGYTF.

V is TRBV5-1 and J is TRBJ1-5; TRBD1 is a possible D gene (6 bases). The CDR3 consists of 14 residues. Germline lookup yields CDR1 SGHRS and CDR2 YFSETQ. V lost 3 bases to trimming and J lost 5 bases, with 12 bases between them. CDR3 bases: TGCGCCAGCAGCTCAGGACAGCTTGATCAGCCCCAGCATTTT. As protein: CASSSGQLDQPQHF.

The chain uses TRBV5-1 and TRBJ1-5; 7 positions agree with TRBD1. After removal of 5 bases from V and 7 bases from J, the junction contained 6 bases not matched to a gene. Germline CDR1 SGHRS, CDR2 YFSETQ. The CDR3 loop spans 13 amino acids. This CDR3 reads CASSWDSGQPQHF. The CDR3 DNA is TGCGCCAGCAGTTGGGACAGCGGGCAGCCCCAGCATTTT.

This chain connects TRBV9 to TRBJ1-5; TRBD1 agrees at 11 bases. The trim removed 4 bases at V and 5 bases at J, leaving 2 bases unmatched. The CDR3 is made up of 14 amino acids. Germline lookup yields CDR1 SGDLS and CDR2 YYNGEE. The chain's CDR3 is CASSSGQGDQPQHF. In nucleotides, the CDR3 is TGTGCCAGCAGCTCGGGACAGGGGGATCAGCCCCAGCATTTT. The entire variable domain, with the rest obtained from reference TRBV9 and TRBJ1-5, is as follows: DSGVTQTPKHLITATGQRVTLRCSPRSGDLSVYWYQQSLDQGLQFLIQYYNGEERAKGNILERFSAQQFPDLHSELNLSSLELGDSALYFCASSSGQGDQPQHFGDGTRLSIL.

This CDR3 is CASTSGGARNTEAFF. The DNA for the CDR3 is TGTGCCAGCACCTCGGGAGGGGCCCGGAACACTGAAGCTTTCTTT. This chain links TRBV28 with TRBJ1-1, with a weak D call TRBD1 (5 bases). The CDR3 contains 15 residues. Germline lookup yields CDR1 MDHEN and CDR2 SYDVKM. V was clipped by 7 bases and J by 1 base, with 16 bases between them.

CDR3 sequence: CASILSGTANTEAFF. Here the CDR3 DNA reads TGTGCCAGCATCCTATCCGGGACAGCGAACACTGAAGCTTTCTTT. The chain has TRBV6-5 and TRBJ1-1; 7 nucleotides match TRBD1. Trimming removed 7 bases from V and 1 base from J; junction bases left unmatched: 9. Germline V lookup: CDR1 MNHEY, CDR2 SVGAGI. CDR3 length: 15 residues.

The chain combines TRBV10-3 with TRBJ1-5, with 11 bases that match TRBD1. The CDR3 has 16 residues. V was clipped by 6 bases and J by 6 bases; unmatched bases: 10. Per the germline V gene, CDR1 is ENHRY and CDR2 is SYGVKD. CDR3: CAISPGTGGGAQPQHF. CDR3 nucleotides: TGTGCCATCAGCCCAGGGACAGGGGGAGGTGCTCAGCCCCAGCATTTT.

The chain uses TRBV7-8 and TRBJ2-1, with TRBD2 identical over 12 bases. CDR1 and CDR2 from the germline V gene are SGHVS and FQNEAQ. The V gene end was trimmed by 8 bases and the J gene end by 2 bases; junction bases not matched to a gene: 7. The CDR3 length is 16 residues. The CDR3 DNA follows: TGTGCCAGCGGGACTAGCGGGCCTGAGGCCTACAATGAGCAGTTCTTC. Translated: CASGTSGPEAYNEQFF.

The rearrangement links TRBV29-1 to TRBJ1-1, with D perhaps TRBD1 (6 bases). CDR1 and CDR2 (germline): SQVTM, ANQGSEA. The CDR3 totals 12 residues. Trimming left V 4 bases short and J 12 bases short, with 18 bases between. The CDR3 here is CSVAQRNRVTFF. In nucleotides, the CDR3 is TGCAGCGTTGCCCAAAGAAACAGGGTAACTTTCTTT.